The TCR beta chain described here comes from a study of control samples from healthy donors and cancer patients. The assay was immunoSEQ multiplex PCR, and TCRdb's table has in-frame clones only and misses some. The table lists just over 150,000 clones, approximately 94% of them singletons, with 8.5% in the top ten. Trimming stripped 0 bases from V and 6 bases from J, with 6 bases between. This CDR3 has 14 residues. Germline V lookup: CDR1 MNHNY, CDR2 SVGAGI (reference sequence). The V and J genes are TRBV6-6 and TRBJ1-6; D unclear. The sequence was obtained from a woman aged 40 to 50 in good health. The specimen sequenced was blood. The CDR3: CASSYSGPNSPLHF. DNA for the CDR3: TGTGCCAGCAGTTACTCAGGGCCTAATTCACCCCTCCACTTT.